These 17 T cell receptor beta chains were sequenced from one sample in a study of control samples from healthy donors and cancer patients. Using immunoSEQ multiplex PCR, the repertoire was profiled, and TCRdb retains in-frame clones only, with some absent. The sample records roughly 370,000 clones, 80% to 95% being singletons. Sequencing input: PBMCs. All receptors come from a man aged 40-49 years with head and neck cancer.

The rearrangement links TRBV9 to TRBJ2-1; 13 nucleotides match TRBD2. CDR3 length: 15 amino acids. Germline V gives CDR1 SGDLS, CDR2 YYNGEE. V lost 3 bases to trimming and J lost 7 bases; unmatched junction nucleotides: 4. For the CDR3, the DNA is TGTGCCAGCAGCGGAGGGACTAGCGGGGTAAATGAGCAGTTCTTC. Residues: CASSGGTSGVNEQFF.

J is TRBJ1-6 and V is TRBV2; no reliable D call. CDR1 is SNHLY and CDR2 is FYNNEI in the germline V gene. CDR3 size: 15 residues. Trimming removed 6 bases from V and 8 bases from J, with 17 bases in between. CDR3 in amino acids: CASRTDRQMDSPLHF. The CDR3 DNA is TGTGCCAGCAGAACCGACCGTCAGATGGATTCACCCCTCCACTTT.

The J gene is TRBJ1-1, the V gene TRBV4-1, with D hard to call. This CDR3 is 14 amino acids long. The V end was cut by 0 bases, the J end by 5 bases, with 10 bases between. CDR1 and CDR2 from the germline V gene are MGHRA and YSYEKL. CDR3 nucleotide sequence: TGCGCCAGCAGCCAAGAACCCCTGGATACTGAAGCTTTCTTT. Its translation is CASSQEPLDTEAFF.

The V call is TRBV29-1, the J call TRBJ2-1; 7 nucleotides line up with TRBD1. The CDR3 has 13 amino acids. Germline CDR1 SQVTM, CDR2 ANQGSEA. Trimming took 7 bases from V and 4 from J; bases not matched to a gene: 7. The CDR3 protein is CSASRDRYNEQFF. CDR3 in DNA: TGCAGCGCCAGCCGGGACAGATACAATGAGCAGTTCTTC.

The rearrangement joins TRBV25-1 to TRBJ1-1, with D perhaps matching TRBD1 (5 bases). Germline-derived CDR1 and CDR2 are MGHDK and SYGVNS. The V end was cut by 5 bases, the J end by 3 bases, with 13 bases between. The CDR3 covers 14 residues. For the CDR3, the DNA is TGTGCCAGCAGTCAAAGGGGAGTCGACACTGAAGCTTTCTTT. Translation gives CASSQRGVDTEAFF. The full variable domain, completed using reference TRBV25-1 and TRBJ1-1, is EADIYQTPRYLVIGTGKKITLECSQTMGHDKMYWYQQDPGMELHLIHYSYGVNSTEKGDLSSESTVSRIRTEHFPLTLESARPSHTSQYLCASSQRGVDTEAFFGQGTRLTVV.

About this clone: Relative to the germline gene, one junction end is altered; a read error may explain this. The CDR3 DNA sequence: TGTGCCAGCAGCCCCCGTGGTAGCGGGAACCCCGGGGAGCTGTTTTTT. Protein: CASSPRGSGNPGELFF. The chain combines TRBV7-3 with TRBJ2-2; 8 nucleotides agree with TRBD2. Germline V CDR1 and CDR2: SGHTA, FQGTGA. The CDR3 totals 16 residues.

In its sample, this clone was seen a few times. The J gene is TRBJ2-3, the V gene TRBV11-2, with 10 bases fitting TRBD2. The CDR3 has 16 residues. Germline trimming cut 5 bases from V and 2 bases from J; bases unmatched to any gene: 7. Per germline, CDR1 SGHAT and CDR2 FQNNGV. DNA of the CDR3: TGTGCCAGCAGCGTCCGAGCGGGGGGGTTCACAGATACGCAGTATTTT. Its translation is CASSVRAGGFTDTQYF.

The chain has TRBV24-1 and TRBJ1-5; 8 nucleotides match TRBD1. The CDR3 consists of 17 residues. Germline V CDR1 and CDR2: KGHDR, SFDVKD. V was clipped by 4 bases and J by 4 bases; unmatched bases: 11. The CDR3 here is CATSDQTGAKSNQPQHF. DNA of the CDR3: TGTGCCACCAGTGACCAGACAGGGGCGAAGTCAAATCAGCCCCAGCATTTT.

This clone was detected only once. The V gene is TRBV30, the J gene TRBJ1-6; D may be TRBD1 (6 bases). This CDR3 has 14 amino acids. Germline values: CDR1 GTSNPN, CDR2 SVGIG (reference sequence). The CDR3 is CASKGGIHNSPLHF. The CDR3 region has the DNA TGTGCTTCAAAGGGGGGGATACATAATTCACCCCTCCACTTT.

The chain employs TRBV3-1 (or the pseudogene TRBV3-2) and TRBJ2-7; D not resolved. Germline V lookup: CDR1 LGHDT, CDR2 YNNKEL (reference sequence). V lost 5 bases, J lost 3 bases, and 14 bases lay in between. The CDR3 covers 14 residues. The CDR3 spells CASSNGPANYEQYF. CDR3 sequence (DNA): TGTGCCAGCAGCAACGGGCCAGCGAACTACGAGCAGTACTTC.

In its sample, this clone was seen a few times. The chain couples TRBV5-1 to TRBJ2-7; 10 bases are a match to TRBD1. Germline V gene data show CDR1 as SGHRS and CDR2 as YFSETQ. The CDR3 totals 13 residues. V shed 4 bases, J shed 4 bases, and the junction held 2 bases outside the gene matches. The chain's CDR3 is CASSRDRGYEQYF. The CDR3 bases are TGCGCCAGCAGCCGGGACAGGGGATACGAGCAGTACTTC. The full variable domain, its missing parts supplied by reference TRBV5-1 and TRBJ2-7, is KAGVTQTPRYLIKTRGQQVTLSCSPISGHRSVSWYQQTPGQGLQFLFEYFSETQRNKGNFPGRFSGRQFSNSRSEMNVSTLELGDSALYLCASSRDRGYEQYFGPGTRLTVT.

Note on this clone: This same CDR3 is encoded by further DNA sequences in the sample. The gene calls are TRBV9 and TRBJ1-5; D call uncertain. Germline V lookup: CDR1 SGDLS, CDR2 YYNGEE. This CDR3 is built from 14 residues. Trimming pared 0 bases from V and 1 base from J, leaving 5 bases between. CDR3 nucleotides: TGTGCCAGCAGCGTAGGGGGAAGCAATCAGCCCCAGCATTTT. The encoded protein is CASSVGGSNQPQHF.

The count of this clone is one. V usage is TRBV6-4 and J usage is TRBJ1-6; a weak D match, TRBD1 (5 bases). CDR3 length equals 15 residues. V was trimmed by 2 bases and J by 7 bases, leaving 12 bases between them. Germline V CDR1 and CDR2: MRHNA, SNTAGT. CDR3 coding DNA: TGTGCCAGCAGTGACCTGGGGGGAAGGAATTCACCCCTCCACTTT. Its protein product is CASSDLGGRNSPLHF.

This clone was seen only once. The J gene is TRBJ1-2, the V gene TRBV6-6; possibly TRBD1 for D (6 bases). Germline V CDR1 and CDR2: MNHNY, SVGAGI (reference sequence). The CDR3 covers 16 residues. V lost 5 bases to trimming and J lost 5 bases, with 21 bases between them. CDR3: CASSLLWAGALYGYTF. The CDR3 DNA is TGTGCCAGCAGTCTCTTATGGGCAGGGGCTCTTTATGGCTACACCTTC.

This chain links TRBV7-3 with TRBJ2-7; 9 nucleotides line up with TRBD1. The CDR3 spans 15 residues. In germline, CDR1 is SGHTA, CDR2 FQGTGA. With 5 bases clipped from V and 2 bases from J, the junction kept 7 bases outside the gene matches. The DNA of the CDR3 is TGTGCCAGCAGCCAAAGACAGGGGGTGCCCTACGAGCAGTACTTC. Protein sequence: CASSQRQGVPYEQYF.

The chain has TRBV14 and TRBJ2-2; D remains unclear. V shed 4 bases and J shed 4 bases, with 13 bases lying between them. This CDR3 spans 15 amino acids. Germline CDR1 reads SGHDN; CDR2 reads FVKESK. The CDR3 here is CASSLFRTSTGELFF. In DNA, the CDR3 is TGTGCCAGCAGCCTGTTTAGAACGAGCACCGGGGAGCTGTTTTTT.

The chain combines TRBV7-8 with TRBJ2-1, with TRBD2 matching 8 bases. There are 16 residues in the CDR3. Germline V gene sequence: CDR1 SGHVS, CDR2 FQNEAQ. Unmatched junction bases numbered 12, after V lost 4 bases and J lost 7 bases. The CDR3 sequence: CASSSLRAGVGNEQFF. CDR3 coding DNA: TGTGCCAGCAGCTCCCTTAGAGCGGGAGTAGGAAATGAGCAGTTCTTC.